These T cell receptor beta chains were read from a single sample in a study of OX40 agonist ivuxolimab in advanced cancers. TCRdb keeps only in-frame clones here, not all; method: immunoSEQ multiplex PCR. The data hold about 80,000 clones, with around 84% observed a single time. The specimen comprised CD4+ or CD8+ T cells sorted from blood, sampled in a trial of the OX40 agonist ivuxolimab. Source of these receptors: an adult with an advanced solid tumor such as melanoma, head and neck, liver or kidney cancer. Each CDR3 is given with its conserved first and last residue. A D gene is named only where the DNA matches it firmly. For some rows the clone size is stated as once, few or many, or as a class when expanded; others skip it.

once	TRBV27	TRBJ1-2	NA	CASKPAGVGYGYTF	TGTGCCAGCAAACCGGCGGGGGTAGGGTATGGCTACACCTTC
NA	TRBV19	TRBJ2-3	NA	CASSATAQGDTQYF	TGTGCCAGTAGCGCAACTGCTCAGGGAGATACGCAGTATTTT
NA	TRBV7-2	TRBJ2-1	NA	CASSPRYSSYNEQFF	TGTGCCAGCAGCCCCCGCTATAGCTCCTACAATGAGCAGTTCTTC
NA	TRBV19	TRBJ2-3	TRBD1	CASRRTGGPDTQYF	TGTGCCAGTAGAAGGACAGGTGGTCCAGATACGCAGTATTTT
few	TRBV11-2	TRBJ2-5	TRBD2	CASSPGLAGEWETQYF	TGTGCCAGCAGCCCCGGACTAGCGGGAGAGTGGGAGACCCAGTACTTC
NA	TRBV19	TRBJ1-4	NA	CASSPSRQGGVEKLFF	TGTGCCAGTAGTCCCTCTCGGCAGGGAGGGGTTGAAAAACTGTTTTTT
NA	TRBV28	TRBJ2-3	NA	CASSPPGGTDTQYF	TGTGCCAGCAGTCCCCCTGGTGGGACAGATACGCAGTATTTT
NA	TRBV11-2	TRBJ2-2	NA	CASSLEVGELFF	TGTGCCAGCAGCTTAGAGGTCGGGGAGCTGTTTTTT
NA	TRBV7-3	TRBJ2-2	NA	CASSFLTGELFF	TGTGCCAGCAGCTTCCTCACCGGGGAGCTGTTTTTT
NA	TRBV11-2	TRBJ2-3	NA	CASSLPGLILGTDTQYF	TGTGCCAGCAGCTTACCGGGCCTGATATTAGGCACAGATACGCAGTATTTT
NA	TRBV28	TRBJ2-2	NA	CASSPAKDTGELFF	TGTGCCAGCAGTCCAGCTAAAGACACCGGGGAGCTGTTTTTT
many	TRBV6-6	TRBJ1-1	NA	CASSYSNAHTEAFF	TGTGCCAGCAGTTACTCGAATGCCCACACTGAAGCTTTCTTT
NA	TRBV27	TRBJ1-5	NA	CASSLQGRASTNNQPQHF	TGTGCCAGCAGTTTACAGGGCAGGGCGTCGACTAATAATCAGCCCCAGCATTTT
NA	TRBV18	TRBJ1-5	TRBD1	CASSPLFYGQGRQPQHF	TGTGCCAGCTCACCACTCTTCTACGGACAGGGAAGACAGCCCCAGCATTTT
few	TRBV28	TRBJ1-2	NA	CASSLGILGGYTF	TGTGCCAGCAGTTTGGGGATACTGGGAGGCTACACCTTC
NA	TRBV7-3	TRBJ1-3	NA	CASSLRGGGNTIYF	TGTGCCAGCAGCTTAAGAGGTGGAGGAAACACCATATATTTT
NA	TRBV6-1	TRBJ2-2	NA	CASKWGGDTGELFF	TGTGCCAGCAAGTGGGGCGGTGACACCGGGGAGCTGTTTTTT
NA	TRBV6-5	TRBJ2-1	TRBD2	CASSSASSGRGFF	TGTGCCAGCAGCTCCGCTTCTAGCGGGAGGGGGTTCTTC
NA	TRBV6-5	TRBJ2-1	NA	CASRRLGANNEQFF	TGTGCCAGCAGGAGACTAGGGGCAAACAATGAGCAGTTCTTC
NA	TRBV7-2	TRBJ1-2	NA	CASSPGTLSGGYTF	TGTGCCAGCAGCCCGGGGACCCTTAGCGGGGGCTACACCTTC
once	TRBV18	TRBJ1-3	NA	CASYGRASGNTIYF	TGTGCCAGCTACGGACGGGCCTCTGGAAACACCATATATTTT
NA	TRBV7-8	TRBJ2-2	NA	CASSRPAARTNTGELFF	TGTGCCAGCAGCAGACCGGCGGCCAGGACGAACACCGGGGAGCTGTTTTTT
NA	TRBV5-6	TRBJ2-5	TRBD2	CASTPGGGETQYF	TGTGCCAGCACCCCCGGCGGGGGGGAGACCCAGTACTTC
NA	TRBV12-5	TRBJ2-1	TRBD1	CASGPGQGADYNEQFF	TGTGCTAGTGGCCCCGGACAGGGGGCAGACTACAATGAGCAGTTCTTC
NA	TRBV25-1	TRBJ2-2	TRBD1	CASSARFGWDRDTGELFF	TGTGCCAGCAGTGCGCGGTTCGGCTGGGACAGGGACACCGGGGAGCTGTTTTTT
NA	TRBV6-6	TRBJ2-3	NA	CASSLGDTQYF	TGTGCCAGCAGCCTCGGAGATACGCAGTATTTT
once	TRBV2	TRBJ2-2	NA	CASSREVVRTGELFF	TGTGCCAGCAGCCGCGAAGTGGTCCGCACCGGGGAGCTGTTTTTT
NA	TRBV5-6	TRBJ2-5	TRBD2	CASSSLAGAGETQYF	TGTGCCAGCAGCTCCTTAGCGGGAGCCGGGGAGACCCAGTACTTC
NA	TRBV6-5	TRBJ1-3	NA	CASSPRGAYTIYF	TGTGCCAGCAGCCCCAGAGGGGCGTACACCATATATTTT
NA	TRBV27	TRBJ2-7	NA	CASRGDGGYEQYF	TGTGCCAGCAGGGGTGACGGGGGCTACGAGCAGTACTTC
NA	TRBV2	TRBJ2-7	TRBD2	CASSEGLADSYEQYF	TGTGCCAGCAGTGAGGGACTAGCGGATTCCTACGAGCAGTACTTC
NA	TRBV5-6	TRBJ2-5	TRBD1	CASSLGQGVGETQYF	TGTGCCAGCAGCCTGGGACAGGGCGTCGGAGAGACCCAGTACTTC
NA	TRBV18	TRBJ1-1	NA	CASSLDHWVTEAFF	TGTGCCAGCTCACTGGACCACTGGGTCACTGAAGCTTTCTTT
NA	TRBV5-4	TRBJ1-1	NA	CASSQEWGYNPEAFF	TGTGCCAGCAGCCAGGAATGGGGGTATAACCCTGAAGCTTTCTTT
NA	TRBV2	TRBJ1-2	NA	CASSDEGRGYTF	TGTGCCAGCAGTGACGAGGGACGGGGCTACACCTTC
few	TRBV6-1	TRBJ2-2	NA	CASSEDGGGTGELFF	TGTGCCAGCAGTGAAGACGGAGGGGGAACCGGGGAGCTGTTTTTT
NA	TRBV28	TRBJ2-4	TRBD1	CASSLFPDRGNRYKNIQYF	TGTGCCAGCAGTTTATTCCCCGACAGGGGCAACAGGTACAAAAACATTCAGTACTTC
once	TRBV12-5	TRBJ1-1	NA	CASGLEGSTEAFF	TGTGCTAGTGGTTTGGAGGGCAGCACTGAAGCTTTCTTT
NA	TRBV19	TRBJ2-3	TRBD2	CASRTSGATDTQYF	TGTGCCAGTAGGACTAGCGGGGCCACAGATACGCAGTATTTT
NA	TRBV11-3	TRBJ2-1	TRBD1	CASSLGTGMNYNEQFF	TGTGCCAGCAGCTTAGGGACAGGGATGAACTACAATGAGCAGTTCTTC
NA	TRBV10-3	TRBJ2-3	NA	CAISGQTRDVPYF	TGTGCCATCAGTGGACAGACTAGAGATGTCCCGTATTTT
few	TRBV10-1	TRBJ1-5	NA	CASSLRDGQPQHF	TGCGCCAGCAGTTTAAGGGACGGCCAGCCCCAGCATTTT
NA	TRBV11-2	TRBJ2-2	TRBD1	CASSVTGVNTGELFF	TGTGCCAGCAGCGTGACAGGGGTTAACACCGGGGAGCTGTTTTTT